The next 27 T cell receptor beta chains were all read from a single sample in a study of blood T cell repertoires in COVID-19. Data came from immunoSEQ multiplex PCR; TCRdb stores just in-frame clones and leaves some out. The sample lists roughly 80,000 clones, 87% occurring once. The sequencing input was peripheral blood. Receptors originate from a woman older than 75 with active or convalescent COVID-19.

The CDR3 reads CASSSQGGNQPQHF. In nucleotides, the CDR3 is TGTGCCAGCAGCTCACAGGGGGGCAATCAGCCCCAGCATTTT. V gene TRBV7-2 combines with J gene TRBJ1-5; 8 nucleotides line up with TRBD1. The CDR3 consists of 14 residues. V lost 4 bases to trimming and J lost 2 bases; unmatched junction nucleotides: 1. CDR1 is SGHTA and CDR2 is FQGNSA in the germline V gene. Based on the CDR3 plus reference TRBV7-2 and TRBJ1-5, the full variable domain is GAGVSQSPSNKVTEKGKDVELRCDPISGHTALYWYRQSLGQGLEFLIYFQGNSAPDKSGLPSDRFSAERTGGSVSTLTIQRTQQEDSAVYLCASSSQGGNQPQHFGDGTRLSIL.

In its sample, this clone was seen once. This sequence joins TRBV7-8 and TRBJ2-2; 8 bases map to TRBD2. The CDR3 covers 17 residues. Germline CDR1 SGHVS, CDR2 FQNEAQ. Trimming removed 0 bases from V and 6 bases from J; junction bases left unmatched: 9. The CDR3 sequence is CASSLALLSGTAGELFF. CDR3 sequence (DNA): TGTGCCAGCAGCTTAGCCCTTCTTAGCGGGACGGCCGGGGAGCTGTTTTTT. Drawing the rest from reference TRBV7-8 and TRBJ2-2, the complete variable domain is GAGVSQSPRYKVAKRGQDVALRCDPISGHVSLFWYQQALGQGPEFLTYFQNEAQLDKSGLPSDRFFAERPEGSVSTLKIQRTQQEDSAVYLCASSLALLSGTAGELFFGEGSRLTVL.

This clone was counted between two and nine times. The chain links TRBV5-1 to TRBJ2-3; 11 nucleotides agree with TRBD1. Germline CDR1 SGHRS, CDR2 YFSETQ. This CDR3 is built from 14 residues. The junction had 9 bases not matched to a gene; V was cut back by 9 bases and J by 6 bases. CDR3 DNA sequence: TGCGCCACCGGGACAGGGGGGCGTGGGGATACGCAGTATTTT. Translation: CATGTGGRGDTQYF.

This clone occurred once. This chain joins TRBV7-9 and TRBJ1-5, with D possibly being TRBD1 (6 bases). Germline V gene lookup returns CDR1 SEHNR and CDR2 FQNEAQ (reference sequence). CDR3 length: 13 residues. Trimming stripped 6 bases from V and 4 bases from J, with 10 bases between. The CDR3 DNA follows: TGTGCCAGCAGTTCCACAGGGAATCAGCCCCAGCATTTT. Amino acid sequence: CASSSTGNQPQHF. Drawing the rest from reference TRBV7-9 and TRBJ1-5, the complete variable domain is DTGVSQNPRHKITKRGQNVTFRCDPISEHNRLYWYRQTLGQGPEFLTYFQNEAQLEKSRLLSDRFSAERPKGSFSTLEIQRTEQGDSAMYLCASSSTGNQPQHFGDGTRLSIL.

The chain carries TRBV7-2 and TRBJ1-1, with D maybe TRBD1 (5 bases). The germline gives CDR1 SGHTA, CDR2 FQGNSA. The CDR3 totals 15 residues. The V end was cut by 2 bases, the J end by 3 bases, with 13 bases between. This CDR3 is CASSLIHTGDTEAFF. For the CDR3, the DNA is TGTGCCAGCAGCTTAATCCACACGGGGGACACTGAAGCTTTCTTT. The variable domain in full, completed from reference TRBV7-2 and TRBJ1-1, reads GAGVSQSPSNKVTEKGKDVELRCDPISGHTALYWYRQSLGQGLEFLIYFQGNSAPDKSGLPSDRFSAERTGGSVSTLTIQRTQQEDSAVYLCASSLIHTGDTEAFFGQGTRLTVV.

The V and J genes are TRBV5-1 and TRBJ2-5; 9 bases are a match to TRBD1. The CDR3 spans 15 residues. The germline CDR1 and CDR2 sequences are SGHRS and YFSETQ. V trimming: 4 bases; J trimming: 5 bases; junction bases outside the gene matches: 9. Here the CDR3 DNA reads TGCGCCAGCAGCCGAGCCGGGACAGGGAAGGAGACCCAGTACTTC. As protein: CASSRAGTGKETQYF.

This chain links TRBV7-2 with TRBJ2-7, with D perhaps TRBD2 (5 bases). Germline V gene sequence: CDR1 SGHTA, CDR2 FQGNSA. V was clipped by 4 bases and J by 6 bases, with 19 bases between them. This CDR3 has 15 amino acids. The CDR3 loop is CASSSSPMTRAEQYF. Written as DNA, the CDR3 is TGTGCCAGCAGCTCTAGCCCGATGACGCGCGCCGAGCAGTACTTC. The full variable domain, rest sourced from reference TRBV7-2 and TRBJ2-7, is GAGVSQSPSNKVTEKGKDVELRCDPISGHTALYWYRQSLGQGLEFLIYFQGNSAPDKSGLPSDRFSAERTGGSVSTLTIQRTQQEDSAVYLCASSSSPMTRAEQYFGPGTRLTVT.

The rearrangement joins TRBV19 to TRBJ2-1; 9 positions agree with TRBD2. Germline CDR1 is LNHDA and CDR2 is SQIVND (reference sequence). V shed 3 bases and J 8 bases; nucleotides not matched to a gene: 8. CDR3 size: 15 residues. The CDR3 sequence is CASSMGGGAFDEQFF. The CDR3 DNA reads TGTGCCAGTAGTATGGGCGGGGGGGCTTTCGATGAGCAGTTCTTC.

J is TRBJ2-7 and V is TRBV15; 9 nucleotides align to TRBD2. The V segment lost 5 bases and the J segment 4 bases; nucleotides outside the gene matches: 9. The CDR3 totals 15 residues. CDR1 and CDR2 from the germline V gene are LNHNV and YYDKDF (reference sequence). The CDR3 nucleotides are TGTGCCACCAGCGCCGGGACTAGCAGTATTTACGAGCAGTACTTC. The encoded protein is CATSAGTSSIYEQYF.

This clone was observed a handful of times. The V and J genes are TRBV5-6 and TRBJ1-1; TRBD1 might be the D (5 bases). The V and J ends lost 1 base and 4 bases respectively, with 14 bases between them. The CDR3 spans 15 residues. Germline V CDR1 and CDR2: SGHDT, YYEEEE. The CDR3 region has the DNA TGTGCCAGCAGCTTGCGTCCAGGGATTAGCACTGAAGCTTTCTTT. Protein product: CASSLRPGISTEAFF.

The V and J genes are TRBV7-8 and TRBJ2-7; D is uncertain. Trimming removed 5 bases at V and 3 bases at J, with 8 bases between. The CDR3 is 12 residues long. The germline V gene has CDR1 SGHVS and CDR2 FQNEAQ. This chain's CDR3 is CASSTPGYEQYF. The CDR3 DNA is TGTGCCAGCAGCACACCGGGCTACGAGCAGTACTTC.

This clone showed up just once. CDR3 nucleotides: TGTGCCAGCAGCTTAGCACAGGGGGGCGGCTACACCTTC. As protein: CASSLAQGGGYTF. V usage is TRBV7-2 and J usage is TRBJ1-2, with TRBD1 matching over 8 bases. From germline, CDR1 is SGHTA and CDR2 FQGNSA. This CDR3 has 13 amino acids. The J segment lost 8 bases and the V segment lost 0 bases, leaving 2 bases of the junction unmatched.

This chain connects TRBV30 to TRBJ2-7; 9 nucleotides align to TRBD1. The CDR3 runs to 15 residues. From germline, CDR1 is GTSNPN and CDR2 SVGIG (reference sequence). The V and J ends lost 2 bases and 5 bases, in that order; junction bases with no gene match: 10. CDR3 sequence: CAWSRGDRAGDEQYF. Here the CDR3 DNA reads TGTGCCTGGAGTCGGGGGGACAGGGCAGGGGACGAGCAGTACTTC.

The V call is TRBV19, the J call TRBJ1-3, with TRBD1 identical over 9 bases. V dropped 3 bases and J dropped 7; count of bases not matched to a gene: 4. Germline CDR1 reads LNHDA; CDR2 reads SQIVND (reference sequence). The CDR3 extends over 14 amino acids. CDR3 nucleotides: TGTGCCAGTAGTATCTCGACAGGGGGTAACACCATATATTTT. Protein: CASSISTGGNTIYF.

This clone came up a few times. CDR3 sequence: CASSLDRQGEETQYF. In DNA, the CDR3 is TGTGCCAGCAGCTTAGACAGACAGGGGGAGGAGACCCAGTACTTC. This chain links TRBV7-8 with TRBJ2-5, with 9 nucleotides matching TRBD1. This CDR3 has 15 residues. Germline V gene sequence: CDR1 SGHVS, CDR2 FQNEAQ. The junction had 5 bases not matched to a gene; V was cut back by 1 base and J by 5 bases. Variable domain in full (rest from reference TRBV7-8 and TRBJ2-5): GAGVSQSPRYKVAKRGQDVALRCDPISGHVSLFWYQQALGQGPEFLTYFQNEAQLDKSGLPSDRFFAERPEGSVSTLKIQRTQQEDSAVYLCASSLDRQGEETQYFGPGTRLLVL.

The chain combines TRBV10-1 with TRBJ2-3; the D is unclear. Germline assignment: CDR1 WNHNN and CDR2 SYGVQD (reference sequence). The CDR3 runs to 13 residues. V was clipped by 2 bases and J by 3 bases, with 6 bases between them. CDR3 protein: CASSEQLTDTQYF. The CDR3 DNA reads TGCGCCAGCAGTGAGCAGTTGACAGATACGCAGTATTTT.

The chain combines TRBV7-2 with TRBJ2-7, with TRBD2 identical over 7 bases. Looked up from germline, CDR1 is SGHTA and CDR2 is FQGNSA. V was pared by 2 bases and J by 2 bases, with 3 bases of the junction left unmatched. The CDR3 covers 14 residues. CDR3: CASSLPGGPYEQYF. In DNA form, the CDR3 reads TGTGCCAGCAGCTTACCGGGAGGACCCTACGAGCAGTACTTC.

The genes are TRBV5-1 and TRBJ1-4; 8 nucleotides align to TRBD1. This CDR3 region has 14 residues. Per the germline V gene, CDR1 is SGHRS and CDR2 is YFSETQ. Germline trimming cut 0 bases from V and 8 bases from J; bases unmatched to any gene: 3. CDR3 coding DNA: TGCGCCAGCAGCTTGGACAGGGGGGCAGAAAAACTGTTTTTT. This encodes CASSLDRGAEKLFF.

The V call is TRBV7-2, the J call TRBJ2-1; no clear D gene. CDR3 size: 15 residues. CDR1 and CDR2 from the germline V gene are SGHTA and FQGNSA. Trimming took off 3 bases at V and 4 bases at J, with 13 bases between the two ends. CDR3 region: CASSLWRGEYNEQFF. CDR3 DNA sequence: TGTGCCAGCAGCTTGTGGAGAGGTGAATACAATGAGCAGTTCTTC.

The genes are TRBV5-4 and TRBJ2-2, with D possibly being TRBD2 (5 bases). CDR3 length: 14 amino acids. Germline V gene lookup returns CDR1 SGHNT and CDR2 YYREEE (reference sequence). Trimming removed 7 bases from V and 2 bases from J, with 12 bases in between. The CDR3 reads CASGGHLNTGELFF. CDR3 sequence (DNA): TGTGCCAGCGGCGGGCACCTCAACACCGGGGAGCTGTTTTTT. The variable domain in full, with the rest retrieved from reference TRBV5-4 and TRBJ2-2, is ETGVTQSPTHLIKTRGQQVTLRCSSQSGHNTVSWYQQALGQGPQFIFQYYREEENGRGNFPPRFSGLQFPNYSSELNVNALELDDSALYLCASGGHLNTGELFFGEGSRLTVL.

The chain carries TRBV15 and TRBJ2-2, with D perhaps matching TRBD1 (5 bases). The CDR3 runs to 15 residues. Germline loops: CDR1 LNHNV, CDR2 YYDKDF (reference sequence). Trimming removed 5 bases at V and 1 base at J, with 11 bases between. This CDR3 is CATSQEDKNTGELFF. As DNA, the CDR3 is TGTGCCACCAGCCAAGAGGACAAGAACACCGGGGAGCTGTTTTTT. The full variable domain, rest sourced from reference TRBV15 and TRBJ2-2, is DAMVIQNPRYQVTQFGKPVTLSCSQTLNHNVMYWYQQKSSQAPKLLFHYYDKDFNNEADTPDNFQSRRPNTSFCFLDIRSPGLGDTAMYLCATSQEDKNTGELFFGEGSRLTVL.

This chain joins TRBV11-2 and TRBJ2-5, with 9 positions matching TRBD2. Germline V lookup: CDR1 SGHAT, CDR2 FQNNGV. This CDR3 comprises 15 residues. The V and J ends lost 1 base and 5 bases, in that order; junction bases with no gene match: 5. This CDR3 reads CASSLGSGRLETQYF. The CDR3 DNA reads as TGTGCCAGCAGCTTAGGTAGCGGGAGACTGGAGACCCAGTACTTC.

The chain is built from TRBV24-1 and TRBJ2-1, with D possibly TRBD1 on 5 matching bases. V shed 0 bases and J shed 5 bases, with 10 bases lying between them. The germline V gene has CDR1 KGHDR and CDR2 SFDVKD. There are 15 residues in the CDR3. Here the CDR3 reads CATSDLRGFNNEQFF. CDR3 coding DNA: TGTGCCACCAGTGATTTGAGGGGATTTAACAATGAGCAGTTCTTC.

This chain joins TRBV28 and TRBJ1-1; D is ambiguous. Germline CDR1 MDHEN, CDR2 SYDVKM. The CDR3 has 14 amino acids. Trimming left V 2 bases short and J 1 base short, with 8 bases between. The CDR3 DNA sequence: TGTGCCAGCAGTTTAAGGAGGGCGAACACTGAAGCTTTCTTT. Its protein is CASSLRRANTEAFF.

The rearrangement joins TRBV5-4 to TRBJ2-7; D perhaps matches TRBD1 (5 bases). The ends were cut back, 0 bases at V and 5 bases at J, with 9 bases in the middle. Germline loops: CDR1 SGHNT, CDR2 YYREEE (reference sequence). CDR3 size: 13 residues. CDR3 region: CASSLGQGNEQYF. The CDR3 DNA reads TGTGCCAGCAGCTTGGGTCAGGGAAACGAGCAGTACTTC.

The CDR3 sequence: CASSSRTGGADTQYF. The DNA of the CDR3 is TGTGCCAGCAGCTCTCGGACAGGGGGCGCAGATACGCAGTATTTT. This chain joins TRBV7-2 and TRBJ2-3; 11 nucleotides match TRBD1. The CDR3 runs to 15 residues. CDR1 and CDR2 from the germline V gene are SGHTA and FQGNSA. J was trimmed by 4 bases and V by 4 bases; bases with no gene match: 4.

This clone was recorded only once. The chain joins TRBV27 to TRBJ1-2; tentatively, D is TRBD1 (6 bases). The germline CDR1 and CDR2 sequences are MNHEY and SMNVEV (reference sequence). Trimming pared 6 bases from V and 8 bases from J, leaving 19 bases between. This CDR3 comprises 14 residues. CDR3 bases: TGTGCCAGCAGCTTACAGGGAATTAACAAGGGCTACACCTTC. Encoded protein: CASSLQGINKGYTF.